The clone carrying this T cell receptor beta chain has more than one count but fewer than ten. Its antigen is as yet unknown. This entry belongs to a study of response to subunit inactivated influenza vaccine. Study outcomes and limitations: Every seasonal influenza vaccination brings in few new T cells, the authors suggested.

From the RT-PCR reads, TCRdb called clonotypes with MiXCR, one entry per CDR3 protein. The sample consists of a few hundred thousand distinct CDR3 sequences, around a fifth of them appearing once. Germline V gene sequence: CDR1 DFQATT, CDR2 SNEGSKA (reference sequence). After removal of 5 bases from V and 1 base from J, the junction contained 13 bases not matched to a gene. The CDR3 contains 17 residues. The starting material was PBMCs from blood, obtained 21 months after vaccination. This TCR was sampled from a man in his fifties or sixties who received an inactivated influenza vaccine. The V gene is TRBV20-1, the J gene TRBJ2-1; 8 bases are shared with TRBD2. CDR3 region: CSAPGTSGLESYNEQFF. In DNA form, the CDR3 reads TGCAGTGCTCCCGGAACTAGCGGCTTAGAATCCTACAATGAGCAGTTCTTC.